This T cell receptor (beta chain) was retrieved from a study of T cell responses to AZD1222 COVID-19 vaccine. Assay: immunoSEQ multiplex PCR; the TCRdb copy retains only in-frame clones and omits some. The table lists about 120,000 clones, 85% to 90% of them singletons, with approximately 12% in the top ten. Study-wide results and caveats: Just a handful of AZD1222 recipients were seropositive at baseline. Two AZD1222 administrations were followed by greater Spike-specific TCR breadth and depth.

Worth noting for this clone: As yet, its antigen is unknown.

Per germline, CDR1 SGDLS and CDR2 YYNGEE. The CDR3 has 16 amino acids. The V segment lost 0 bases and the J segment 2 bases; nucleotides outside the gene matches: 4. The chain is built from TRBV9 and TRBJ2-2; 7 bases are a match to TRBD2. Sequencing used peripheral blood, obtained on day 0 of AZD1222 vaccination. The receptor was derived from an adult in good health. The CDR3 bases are TGTGCCAGCAGCGTAGGAAGCGGGACCAACACCGGGGAGCTGTTTTTT. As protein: CASSVGSGTNTGELFF.